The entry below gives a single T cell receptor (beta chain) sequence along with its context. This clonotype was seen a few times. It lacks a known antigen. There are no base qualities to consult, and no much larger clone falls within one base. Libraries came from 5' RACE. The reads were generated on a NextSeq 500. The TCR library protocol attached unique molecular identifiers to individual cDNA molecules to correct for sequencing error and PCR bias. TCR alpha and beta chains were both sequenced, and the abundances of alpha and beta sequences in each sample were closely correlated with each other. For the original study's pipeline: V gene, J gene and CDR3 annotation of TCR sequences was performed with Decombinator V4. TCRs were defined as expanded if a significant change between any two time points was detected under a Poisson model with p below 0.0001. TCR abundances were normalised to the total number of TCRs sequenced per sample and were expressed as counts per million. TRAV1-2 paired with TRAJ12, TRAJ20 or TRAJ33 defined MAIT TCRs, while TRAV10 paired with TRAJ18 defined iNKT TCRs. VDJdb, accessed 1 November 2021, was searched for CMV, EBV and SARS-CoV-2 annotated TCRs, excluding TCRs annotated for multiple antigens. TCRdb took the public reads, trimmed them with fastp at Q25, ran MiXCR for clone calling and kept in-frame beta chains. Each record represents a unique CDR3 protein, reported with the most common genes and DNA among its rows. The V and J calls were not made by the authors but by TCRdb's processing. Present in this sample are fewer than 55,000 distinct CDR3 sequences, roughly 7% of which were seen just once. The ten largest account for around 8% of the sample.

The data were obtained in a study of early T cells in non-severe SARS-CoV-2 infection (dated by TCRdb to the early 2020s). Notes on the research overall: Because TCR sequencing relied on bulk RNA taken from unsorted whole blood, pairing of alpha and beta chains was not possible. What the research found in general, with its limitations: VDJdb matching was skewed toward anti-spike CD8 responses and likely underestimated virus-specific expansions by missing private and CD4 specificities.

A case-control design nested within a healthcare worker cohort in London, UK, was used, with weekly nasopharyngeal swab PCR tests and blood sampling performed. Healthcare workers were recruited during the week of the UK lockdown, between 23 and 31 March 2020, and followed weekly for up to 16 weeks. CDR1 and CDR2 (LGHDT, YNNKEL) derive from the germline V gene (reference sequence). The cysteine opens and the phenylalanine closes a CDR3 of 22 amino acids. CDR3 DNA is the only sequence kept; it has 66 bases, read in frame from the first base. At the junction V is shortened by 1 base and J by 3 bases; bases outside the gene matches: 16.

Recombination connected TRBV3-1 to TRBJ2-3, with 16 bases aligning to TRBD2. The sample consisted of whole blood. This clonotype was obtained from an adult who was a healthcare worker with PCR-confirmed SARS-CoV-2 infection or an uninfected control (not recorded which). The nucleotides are TGTGCCAGCAGCCAAGTACCGACAGGGACTAGCGGGGGGGCTTGGAGGACAGATACGCAGTATTTT. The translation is CASSQVPTGTSGGAWRTDTQYF.